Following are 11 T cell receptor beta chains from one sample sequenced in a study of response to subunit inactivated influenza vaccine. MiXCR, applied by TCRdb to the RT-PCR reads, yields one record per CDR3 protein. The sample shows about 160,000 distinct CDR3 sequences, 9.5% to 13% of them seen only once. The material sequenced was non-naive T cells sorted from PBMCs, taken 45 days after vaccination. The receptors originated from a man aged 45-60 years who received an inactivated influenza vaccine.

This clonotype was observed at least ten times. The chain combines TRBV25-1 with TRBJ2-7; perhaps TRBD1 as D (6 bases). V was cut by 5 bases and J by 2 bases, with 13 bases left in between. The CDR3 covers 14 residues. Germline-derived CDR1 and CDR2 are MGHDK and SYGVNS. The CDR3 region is CASSRTGSPYEQYF. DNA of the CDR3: TGTGCCAGCAGTCGCACAGGGAGTCCCTACGAGCAGTACTTC.

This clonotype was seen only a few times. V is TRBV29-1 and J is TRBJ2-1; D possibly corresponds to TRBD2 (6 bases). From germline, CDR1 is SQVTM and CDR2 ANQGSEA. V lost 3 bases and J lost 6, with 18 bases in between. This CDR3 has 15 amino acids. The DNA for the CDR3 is TGCAGCGTTGATAGTATCGCGGGAAGTACCAATGAGCAGTTCTTC. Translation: CSVDSIAGSTNEQFF.

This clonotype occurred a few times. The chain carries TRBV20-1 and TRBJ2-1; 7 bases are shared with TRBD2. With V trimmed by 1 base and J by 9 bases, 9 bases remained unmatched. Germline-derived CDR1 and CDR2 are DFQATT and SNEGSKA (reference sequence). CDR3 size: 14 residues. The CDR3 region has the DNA TGCAGTGCTAGAGGGCCAGCGGGAAGAGGTGAGCAGTTCTTC. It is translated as CSARGPAGRGEQFF.

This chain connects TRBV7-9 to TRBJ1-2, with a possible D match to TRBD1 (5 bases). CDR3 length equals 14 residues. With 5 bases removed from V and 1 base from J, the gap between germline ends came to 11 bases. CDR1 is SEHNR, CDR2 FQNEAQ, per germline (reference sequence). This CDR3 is CASSPPGDNYGYTF. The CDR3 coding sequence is TGTGCCAGCAGCCCCCCGGGGGATAACTATGGCTACACCTTC.

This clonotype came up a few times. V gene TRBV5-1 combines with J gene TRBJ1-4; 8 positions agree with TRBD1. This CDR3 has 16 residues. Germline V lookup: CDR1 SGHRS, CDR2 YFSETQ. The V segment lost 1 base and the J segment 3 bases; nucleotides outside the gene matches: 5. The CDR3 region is CASSLWQGASNEKLFF. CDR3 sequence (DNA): TGCGCCAGCAGCTTGTGGCAGGGGGCATCTAATGAAAAACTGTTTTTT.

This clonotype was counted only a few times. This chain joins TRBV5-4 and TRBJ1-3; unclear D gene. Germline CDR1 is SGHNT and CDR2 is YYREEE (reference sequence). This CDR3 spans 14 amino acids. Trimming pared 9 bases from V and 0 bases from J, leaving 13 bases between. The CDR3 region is CATFTLSSGNTIYF. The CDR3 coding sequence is TGTGCCACCTTCACCTTGAGCTCTGGAAACACCATATATTTT.

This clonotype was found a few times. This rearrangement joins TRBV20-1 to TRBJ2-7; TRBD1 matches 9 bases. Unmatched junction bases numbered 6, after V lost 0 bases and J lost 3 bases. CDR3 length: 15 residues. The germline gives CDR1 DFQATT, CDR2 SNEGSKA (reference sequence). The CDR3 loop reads CSARDPQGAVYEQYF. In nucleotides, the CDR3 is TGCAGTGCTAGAGATCCACAGGGGGCAGTCTACGAGCAGTACTTC.

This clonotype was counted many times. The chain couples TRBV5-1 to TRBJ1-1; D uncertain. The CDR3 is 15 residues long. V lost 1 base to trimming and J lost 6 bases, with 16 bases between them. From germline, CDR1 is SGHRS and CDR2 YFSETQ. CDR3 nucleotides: TGCGCCAGCAGCTTGCAACCCCCAGAAGGTGCTGAAGCTTTCTTT. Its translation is CASSLQPPEGAEAFF.

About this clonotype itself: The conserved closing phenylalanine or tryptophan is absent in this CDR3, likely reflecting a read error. The CDR3 nucleotides read TGCGCCAGCAGCCAGAACAGGGATGGGGCCAACGTCCTGACTCTC. This encodes CASSQNRDGANVLTL. The J gene is TRBJ2-6, the V gene TRBV4-3; tentatively, D is TRBD1 (6 bases). This CDR3 region has 15 residues. Germline CDR1 is LGHNA and CDR2 is YSLEER. The V end was cut by 3 bases, the J end by 3 bases, with 9 bases between.

CDR3 in amino acids: CASRNRADTQYF. The CDR3 DNA sequence: TGTGCCAGCAGAAACCGTGCGGATACGCAGTATTTT. The chain joins TRBV6-5 to TRBJ2-3; D gene unclear. CDR1 MNHEY and CDR2 SVGAGI come from the germline V gene. The CDR3 loop spans 12 amino acids. The V gene lost 6 bases and the J gene lost 6 bases, with 10 bases spanning the gap.

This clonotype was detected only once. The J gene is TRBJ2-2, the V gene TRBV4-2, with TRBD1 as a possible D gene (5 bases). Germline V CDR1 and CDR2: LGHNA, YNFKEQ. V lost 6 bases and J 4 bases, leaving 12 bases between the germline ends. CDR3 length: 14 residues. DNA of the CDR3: TGTGCCAGCAGGTTAACAGGTTCCACCGGGGAGCTGTTTTTT. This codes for CASRLTGSTGELFF.